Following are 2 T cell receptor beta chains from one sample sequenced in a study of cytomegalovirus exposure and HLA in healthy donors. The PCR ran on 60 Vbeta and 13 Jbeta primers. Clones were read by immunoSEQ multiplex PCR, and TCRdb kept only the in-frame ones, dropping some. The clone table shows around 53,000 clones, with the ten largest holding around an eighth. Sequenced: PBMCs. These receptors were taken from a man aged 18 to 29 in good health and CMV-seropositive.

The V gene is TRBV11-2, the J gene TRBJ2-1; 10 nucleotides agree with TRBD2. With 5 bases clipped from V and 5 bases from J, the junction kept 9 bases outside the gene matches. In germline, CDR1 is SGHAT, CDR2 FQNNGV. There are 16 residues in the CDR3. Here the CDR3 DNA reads TGTGCCAGCAGCCCCTTGAGCGGGAGGGCCCACAATGAGCAGTTCTTC. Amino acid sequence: CASSPLSGRAHNEQFF.

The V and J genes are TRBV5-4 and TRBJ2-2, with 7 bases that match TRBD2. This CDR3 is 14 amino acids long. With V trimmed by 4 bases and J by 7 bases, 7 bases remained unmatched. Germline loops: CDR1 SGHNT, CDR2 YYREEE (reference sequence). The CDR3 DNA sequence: TGTGCCAGCAGCCGGGGGGAGAAGGTCGGGGAGCTGTTTTTT. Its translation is CASSRGEKVGELFF.